Below, one T cell receptor (beta chain) is given with its context. Its cognate antigen is unknown. Donors were drawn from the approximately 120-subject validation cohort, separate from the approximately 700-subject first cohort. Only in-frame clones appear in the TCRdb table, and some are missing; sequencing was by immunoSEQ multiplex PCR. The sample includes roughly 230,000 clones, about 90% seen only once; the top ten take 3.1%. This specimen comes from a study of cytomegalovirus exposure and HLA in healthy donors. Notes on the study in general: According to the study, roughly 160 TCR beta chains were cytomegalovirus-associated.

The CDR3 length is 15 residues. Germline CDR1 and CDR2: MNHEY and SMNVEV (reference sequence). The junction had 3 bases not matched to a gene; V was cut back by 3 bases and J by 6 bases. This clonotype was sampled from a woman in her 30s in good health and CMV-seronegative. The rearrangement links TRBV27 to TRBJ2-1; 12 nucleotides line up with TRBD1. Sequencing was done on a sample of PBMCs. The DNA of the CDR3 is TGTGCCAGCAGTTTTGGGACAGGGGGCCGCAATGAGCAGTTCTTC. Translating gives CASSFGTGGRNEQFF.